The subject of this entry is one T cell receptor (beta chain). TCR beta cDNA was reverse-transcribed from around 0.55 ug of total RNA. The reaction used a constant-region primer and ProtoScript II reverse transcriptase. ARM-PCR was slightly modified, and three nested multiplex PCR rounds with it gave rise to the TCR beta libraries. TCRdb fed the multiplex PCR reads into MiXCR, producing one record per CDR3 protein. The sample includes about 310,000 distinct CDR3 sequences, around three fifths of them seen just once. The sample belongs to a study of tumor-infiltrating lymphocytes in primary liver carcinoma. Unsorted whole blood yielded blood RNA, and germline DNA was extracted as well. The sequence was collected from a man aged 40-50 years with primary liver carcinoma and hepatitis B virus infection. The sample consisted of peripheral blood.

CDR3 residues: CASSLVTSSDEQFF. CDR3 DNA sequence: TGCGCCAGCAGCTTGGTGACTAGTAGCGATGAGCAGTTCTTC. This rearrangement joins TRBV5-1 to TRBJ2-1, with D maybe TRBD2 (6 bases). CDR1 is SGHRS and CDR2 is YFSETQ in the germline V gene. The length of the CDR3 is 14 residues. Trimming took 0 bases from V and 8 from J, leaving 12 bases between them. Supplemented by reference TRBV5-1 and TRBJ2-1, the full variable domain reads KAGVTQTPRYLIKTRGQQVTLSCSPISGHRSVSWYQQTPGQGLQFLFEYFSETQRNKGNFPGRFSGRQFSNSRSEMNVSTLELGDSALYLCASSLVTSSDEQFFGPGTRLTVL.